These T cell receptor beta chains were read from a single sample in a study of human T cells and chemical hapten exposure. TCRdb processed the RACE reads anew with MiXCR; each CDR3 protein has one entry. The data contain about 69,000 distinct CDR3 sequences, 10% of them singletons. Sequencing was performed on whole blood, taken in connection with sensitization to the hapten diphenylcyclopropenone (DPC). The receptors were sampled from a woman in her fifties or sixties with alopecia areata. Some clones in this sample may be carry-over from other donors' samples. The CDR3 runs from the conserved cysteine through the conserved F or W. A D gene is named only where the DNA matches it firmly. Clone size is stated in some rows and not others, as once, few, many or a class when expanded.

d_gene	v_gene	abundance	j_gene	CDR3nt	CDR3aa
TRBD1	TRBV5-1	few	TRBJ2-1	TGCGCCAGCAGCTTGTGGACAGGGAGCAATGAGCAGTTCTTC	CASSLWTGSNEQFF
NA	TRBV30	few	TRBJ1-1	TGTGCCTGGAGTGTACTAGGGCAGAGCATTGAAGCTTTCTTT	CAWSVLGQSIEAFF
NA	TRBV18	NA	TRBJ2-7	TGTGCCAGCTCAACCAACAGGGACGAGCAGTACTTC	CASSTNRDEQYF
NA	TRBV21-1	NA	TRBJ1-2	TGTGCCAGCAGCAATATCGATGGCGTAGATTATGGCTACACCTTC	CASSNIDGVDYGYTF
NA	TRBV18	many	TRBJ1-5	TGTGCCAGCTCACCCCGTGACATTTATCCCCAGCATTTT	CASSPRDIYPQHF
NA	TRBV18	many	TRBJ2-7	TGTGCCAGCTCACCAGGGATGAGAGTCCACGAGCAGTACTTC	CASSPGMRVHEQYF
NA	TRBV7-9	few	TRBJ2-1	TGTGCCAGCAGCTCAGGAGGAGAGCAGTTCTTC	CASSSGGEQFF
TRBD1	TRBV19	many	TRBJ2-5	TGTGCCAGCAAGGACAGGGGCCGACAAGAGACCCAGTACTTC	CASKDRGRQETQYF
NA	TRBV7-9	many	TRBJ1-4	TGTGCCAGCAGCCCCAAGGGGGGGGCGCGGGATGAAAAACTGTTTTTT	CASSPKGGARDEKLFF
NA	TRBV10-3	many	TRBJ2-3	TGTGCCATCAGTGAACGAGGGATTGGTACAGATACGCAGTATTTT	CAISERGIGTDTQYF
NA	TRBV21-1	many	TRBJ2-1	TGTGCCAGCAGCAAAGGAAGGGGGCGGATAGGTTGCAATGAGCAGTTCTTC	CASSKGRGRIGCNEQFF
NA	TRBV7-7	many	TRBJ2-1	TGTGCCAGCAGCTTGTCCGGGAGTGGTGAGCAGTTCTTC	CASSLSGSGEQFF
NA	TRBV20-1	few	TRBJ2-1	TGCAGTGCTAGCCGTTCCGCTGCCTACAATGAGCAGTTCTTC	CSASRSAAYNEQFF
NA	TRBV2	NA	TRBJ1-1	TGTGCCAGCAGTGAAGGGTTGGTGGCAGCGGAGGCTTTCTTT	CASSEGLVAAEAFF
TRBD1	TRBV25-1	NA	TRBJ1-4	TGTGCCAGCAGAAGGACAGGGGATAATGAAAAACTGTTTTTT	CASRRTGDNEKLFF
TRBD2	TRBV19	many	TRBJ2-1	TGTGCCAGTAGTATAAGGTCTAGCGGGAGTGACTACAATGAGCAGTTCTTC	CASSIRSSGSDYNEQFF
TRBD2	TRBV29-1	many	TRBJ2-3	TGCAGCGTCCGCACTAGCGGGACGAGCACAGATACGCAGTATTTT	CSVRTSGTSTDTQYF
NA	TRBV19	many	TRBJ2-2	TGTGCCAGTAGTTCCCAATCAACGGTGGCCGGGGAGCTGTTTTTT	CASSSQSTVAGELFF
TRBD1	TRBV11-2	many	TRBJ2-1	TGTGCCAGCAGCACCGGACAGGGCGCCTACAATGAGCAGTTCTTC	CASSTGQGAYNEQFF
TRBD2	TRBV12-3/TRBV12-4	few	TRBJ2-1	TGTGCCAGCAGCCGAGGACTAGCGGGAGGGCCAAGTGAGCAGTTCTTC	CASSRGLAGGPSEQFF
TRBD2	TRBV10-2	many	TRBJ2-5	TGCGCCAGCACCCTAGCGGGGGTGGAGACCCAGTACTTC	CASTLAGVETQYF
NA	TRBV6-1	NA	TRBJ1-2	TGTGCCAGCAGTGAAAGTGGCTCAGCCCTCAGGGGCTACACCTTC	CASSESGSALRGYTF
TRBD1	TRBV5-1	NA	TRBJ1-1	TGCGCCAGCAGCTTGCCCGGGACAGGGATGAACACTGAAGCTTTCTTT	CASSLPGTGMNTEAFF
NA	TRBV20-1	few	TRBJ2-5	TGCAGTGCTAGTCAGGGGAGGGTGTGGGAGACCCAGTACTTC	CSASQGRVWETQYF
NA	TRBV6-5	NA	TRBJ1-2	TGTGCCAGCAGTTCCATCGGCACCATATTCTATGGCTACAACTTC	CASSSIGTIFYGYNF
TRBD1	TRBV7-6	few	TRBJ2-6	TGTGCCAGCAGCACCTCCCCGGGACAGGGGGCCTCTGGGGCCAACGTCCTGACTTTC	CASSTSPGQGASGANVLTF
TRBD1	TRBV6-6	few	TRBJ1-4	TGTGCCAGCAGTTACAGGACAGGGAATGAAAAACTGTTTTTT	CASSYRTGNEKLFF
TRBD1	TRBV6-6	many	TRBJ1-3	TGTGCCAGCAGTTACTCCCGGACAGGGGGGTCCGCTCGAAGAAACACCATATATTTT	CASSYSRTGGSARRNTIYF
TRBD2	TRBV29-1	NA	TRBJ2-5	TGCAGCGCCACGACTAGCGGGGCTCGAGAGACCCAGTACTTC	CSATTSGARETQYF
NA	TRBV20-1	many	TRBJ2-3	TGCAGTGCTAGAGTAGGGCGACTAGTGAGGGTAGGCACAGATACGCAGTATTTT	CSARVGRLVRVGTDTQYF
TRBD1	TRBV2	few	TRBJ2-6	TGTGCCAGCAGAGAAACCGGGACAGGGGTCTCTGGGGCCAACGTCCTGACTTTC	CASRETGTGVSGANVLTF
NA	TRBV29-1	few	TRBJ2-1	TGCAGCGTTGACCCTTCCAATGAGCAGTTCTTC	CSVDPSNEQFF
NA	TRBV15	NA	TRBJ2-2	TGTGCCACCAGCAGACAGATCCCAGGGGCCGGGGAGCTGTTTTTT	CATSRQIPGAGELFF
NA	TRBV11-3	few	TRBJ1-1	TGTGCCAGCAGCTTAGATCCCCCGAACACTGAAGCTTTCTTT	CASSLDPPNTEAFF
TRBD2	TRBV20-1	few	TRBJ2-1	TGCAGTGCTCCGCGGCTAGCGGGAGGAAACAATGAGCAGTTCTTC	CSAPRLAGGNNEQFF
TRBD1	TRBV12-3/TRBV12-4	few	TRBJ1-1	TGTGCCAGCAGTGAGGGGGCGAACACTGAAGCTTTCTTT	CASSEGANTEAFF
NA	TRBV20-1	many	TRBJ2-1	TGCAGTGCTAGCAGACAGTTTATCGATGAGCAGTTCTTC	CSASRQFIDEQFF
TRBD2	TRBV3-1	few	TRBJ2-2	TGTGCCAGCAGTCGACTAGCGGGCGACACCGGGGAGCTGTTTTTT	CASSRLAGDTGELFF
NA	TRBV20-1	many	TRBJ2-3	TGCAGTGCCCCGGCCCCCACAGATACGCAGTATTTT	CSAPAPTDTQYF
NA	TRBV10-2	few	TRBJ1-4	TGCGCCAGCAGTGTCAGGGAAGGCTCGGGAAAACTGTTTTTT	CASSVREGSGKLFF
NA	TRBV7-9	NA	TRBJ2-6	TGTGCCAGCAGCTTAGCCAGCTCTGGGGCCAACGTCCTGACTTTC	CASSLASSGANVLTF
NA	TRBV5-4	many	TRBJ2-1	TGTGCCAGCAGGGTGTCGCGCTCCTACAATGAGCAGTTCTTC	CASRVSRSYNEQFF
NA	TRBV9	few	TRBJ1-1	TGTGCCAGCAGCTCGTCGACAGTGAACACTGAAGCTTTCTTT	CASSSSTVNTEAFF
NA	TRBV29-1	NA	TRBJ2-3	TGCAGCGTTGATCGCGGTTACACAGATACGCAGTATTTT	CSVDRGYTDTQYF
NA	TRBV20-1	few	TRBJ2-7	TGCAGTGCTTCGTTCAGCTCCTACGAGCAGTACTTC	CSASFSSYEQYF
TRBD1	TRBV29-1	few	TRBJ2-6	TGCAGCGTTGTGGGGACAGCCTCTGGGGCCAACGTCCTGACTTTC	CSVVGTASGANVLTF
NA	TRBV7-6	few	TRBJ2-7	TGTGCCAGCGGAAAAGGGTCCTACGAGCAGTACTTC	CASGKGSYEQYF
NA	TRBV7-2	NA	TRBJ1-5	TGTGCCAGCAGCTCCCAGGCTAGCAATCAGCCCCAGCATTTT	CASSSQASNQPQHF
NA	TRBV27	NA	TRBJ1-4	TGTGCCAGCGGACCTCCCTGGGGGACGAATGAAAAACTGTTTTTT	CASGPPWGTNEKLFF
NA	TRBV15	many	TRBJ2-7	TGTGCCACCAGCAGAGAGCGGGTAGGAGACTACTACGAGCAGTACTTC	CATSRERVGDYYEQYF
NA	TRBV29-1	NA	TRBJ1-5	TGCAGCGTTATTCTCCCTAATCAGCCCCAGCATTTT	CSVILPNQPQHF
NA	TRBV7-6	many	TRBJ2-3	TGTGCCAGCAGCTTAGGGGGCCTAAGCACAGATACGCAGTATTTT	CASSLGGLSTDTQYF
TRBD1	TRBV19	many	TRBJ2-4	TGTGCCAGTAGTATAAGGGACAGGGTCAACATTCAGTACTTC	CASSIRDRVNIQYF
TRBD2	TRBV11-2	few	TRBJ2-2	TGTGCCAGCAGCCCAGAGCGGGGGGCTACCGGGGAGCTGTTTTTT	CASSPERGATGELFF
NA	TRBV2	many	TRBJ2-3	TGTGCCAGCAGTGAAGTTTTCGATACGCAGTATTTT	CASSEVFDTQYF
TRBD1	TRBV19	many	TRBJ1-6	TGTGCCAGTAAACCGGGACAGGGGGGTTCACCCCTCCACTTT	CASKPGQGGSPLHF
TRBD2	TRBV20-1	NA	TRBJ2-7	TGCAGTGCAACGCCGGGACTAGCGGCCCTCGGCGAGCAGTACTTT	CSATPGLAALGEQYF
NA	TRBV2	NA	TRBJ1-1	TGTGCCAGCAGTGGACAGATTGAAGCTTTCTTT	CASSGQIEAFF
NA	TRBV12-3/TRBV12-4	many	TRBJ1-1	TGTGCCAGCAGTTTTTTCCAGGGGAGAACTGAAGCTTTCTTT	CASSFFQGRTEAFF
NA	TRBV10-1	many	TRBJ2-7	TGCGCCAGCAGTGATTCGGGGGGCGCCCCCTACGAGCAGTACTTC	CASSDSGGAPYEQYF